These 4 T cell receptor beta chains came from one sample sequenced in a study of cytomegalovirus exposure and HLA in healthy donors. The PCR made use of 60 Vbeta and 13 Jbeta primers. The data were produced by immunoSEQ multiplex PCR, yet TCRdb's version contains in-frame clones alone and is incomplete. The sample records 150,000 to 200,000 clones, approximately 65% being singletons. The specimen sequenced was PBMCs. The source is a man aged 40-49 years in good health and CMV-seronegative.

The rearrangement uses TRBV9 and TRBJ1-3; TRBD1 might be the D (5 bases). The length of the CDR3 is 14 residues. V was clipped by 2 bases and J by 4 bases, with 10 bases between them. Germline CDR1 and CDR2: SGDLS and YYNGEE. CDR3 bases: TGTGCCAGCAGCGTCCAGGGCGACGGAAACACCATATATTTT. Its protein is CASSVQGDGNTIYF.

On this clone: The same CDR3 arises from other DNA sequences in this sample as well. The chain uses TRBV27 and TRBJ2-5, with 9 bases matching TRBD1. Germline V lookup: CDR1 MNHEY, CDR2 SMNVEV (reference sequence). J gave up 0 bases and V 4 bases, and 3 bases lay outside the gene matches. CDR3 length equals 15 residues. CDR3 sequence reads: CASSSGTGYQETQYF. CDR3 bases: TGTGCCAGCAGTTCGGGGACAGGGTACCAAGAGACCCAGTACTTC.

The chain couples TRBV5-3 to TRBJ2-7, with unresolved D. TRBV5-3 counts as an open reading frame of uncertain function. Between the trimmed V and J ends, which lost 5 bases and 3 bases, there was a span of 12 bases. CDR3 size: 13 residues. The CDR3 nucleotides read TGTGCCAGAAGTCGACTCCGGAACTACGAGCAGTACTTC. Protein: CARSRLRNYEQYF.

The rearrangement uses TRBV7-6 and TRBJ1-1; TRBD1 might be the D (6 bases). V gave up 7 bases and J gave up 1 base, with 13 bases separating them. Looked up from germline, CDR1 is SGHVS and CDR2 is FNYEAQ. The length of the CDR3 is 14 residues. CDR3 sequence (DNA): TGTGCCAGCAACACGGCAGGGGAGAACACTGAAGCTTTCTTT. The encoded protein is CASNTAGENTEAFF.